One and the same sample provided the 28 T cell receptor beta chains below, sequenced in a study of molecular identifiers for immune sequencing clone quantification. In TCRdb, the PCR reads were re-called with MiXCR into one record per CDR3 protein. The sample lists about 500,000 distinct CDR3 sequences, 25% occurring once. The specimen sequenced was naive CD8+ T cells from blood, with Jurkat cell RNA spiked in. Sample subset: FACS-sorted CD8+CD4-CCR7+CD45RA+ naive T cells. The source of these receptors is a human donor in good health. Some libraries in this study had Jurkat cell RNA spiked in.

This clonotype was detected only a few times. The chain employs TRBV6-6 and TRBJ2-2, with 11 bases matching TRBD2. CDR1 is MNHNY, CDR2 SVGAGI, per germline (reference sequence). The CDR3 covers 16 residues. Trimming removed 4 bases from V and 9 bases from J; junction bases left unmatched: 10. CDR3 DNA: TGTGCCAGCAGTTCGGGGACTAGCGGTTATCACCGGGAGCTGTTTTTT. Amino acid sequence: CASSSGTSGYHRELFF.

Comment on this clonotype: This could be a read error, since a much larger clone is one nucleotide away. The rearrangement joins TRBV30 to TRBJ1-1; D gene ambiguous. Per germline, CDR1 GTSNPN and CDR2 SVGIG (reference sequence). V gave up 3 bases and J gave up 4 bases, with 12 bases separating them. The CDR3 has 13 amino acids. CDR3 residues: CAWRVMAGTEAFF. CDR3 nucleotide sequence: TGTGCCTGGAGGGTGATGGCGGGCACTGAAGCTTTCTTT.

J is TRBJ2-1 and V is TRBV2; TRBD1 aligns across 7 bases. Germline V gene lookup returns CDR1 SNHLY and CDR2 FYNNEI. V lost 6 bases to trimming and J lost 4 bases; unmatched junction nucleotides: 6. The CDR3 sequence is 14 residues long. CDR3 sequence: CASSPRDSYNEQFF. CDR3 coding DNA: TGTGCCAGCAGCCCACGGGACAGTTACAATGAGCAGTTCTTC.

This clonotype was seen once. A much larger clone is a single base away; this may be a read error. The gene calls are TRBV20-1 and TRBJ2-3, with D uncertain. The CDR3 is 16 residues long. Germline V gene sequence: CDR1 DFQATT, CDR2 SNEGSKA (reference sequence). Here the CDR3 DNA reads TGCAGTGCTAGAGATGCCGACTGGATGAGCACAGAAACGCAGTATTTT. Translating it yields CSARDADWMSTETQYF.

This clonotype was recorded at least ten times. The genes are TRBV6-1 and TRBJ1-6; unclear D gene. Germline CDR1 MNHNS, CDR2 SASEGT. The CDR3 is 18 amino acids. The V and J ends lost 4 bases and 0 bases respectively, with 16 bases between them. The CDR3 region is CASSVDQPGSSYNSPLHF. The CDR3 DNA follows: TGTGCCAGCAGTGTTGATCAGCCGGGCAGCTCCTATAATTCACCCCTCCACTTT.

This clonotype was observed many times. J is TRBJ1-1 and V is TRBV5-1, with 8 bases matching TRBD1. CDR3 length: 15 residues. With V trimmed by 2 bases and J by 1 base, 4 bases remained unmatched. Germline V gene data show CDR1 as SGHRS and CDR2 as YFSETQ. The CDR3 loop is CASSFLTGANTEAFF. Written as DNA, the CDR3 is TGCGCCAGCAGCTTCTTGACAGGGGCGAACACTGAAGCTTTCTTT.

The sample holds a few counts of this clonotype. CDR3 sequence: CSAPQGRTQYF. CDR3 sequence (DNA): TGCAGTGCGCCACAGGGACGGACCCAGTACTTC. The chain joins TRBV20-1 to TRBJ2-5; D might be TRBD1 (6 bases). CDR3 length equals 11 residues. Trimming removed 6 bases at V and 7 bases at J, with 12 bases between. Germline-derived CDR1 and CDR2 are DFQATT and SNEGSKA (reference sequence).

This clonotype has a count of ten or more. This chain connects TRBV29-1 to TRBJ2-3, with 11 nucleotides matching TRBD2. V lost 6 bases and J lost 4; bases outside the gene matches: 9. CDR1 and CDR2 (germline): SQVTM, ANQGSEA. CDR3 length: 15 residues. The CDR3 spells CSVGDLAGGPDTQYF. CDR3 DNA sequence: TGCAGCGTGGGAGATCTAGCGGGAGGACCAGATACGCAGTATTTT.

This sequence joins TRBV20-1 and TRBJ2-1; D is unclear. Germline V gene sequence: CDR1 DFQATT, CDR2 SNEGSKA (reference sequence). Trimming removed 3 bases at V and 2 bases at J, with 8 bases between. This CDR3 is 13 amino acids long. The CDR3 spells CSASRPTYNEQFF. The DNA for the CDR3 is TGCAGTGCTAGCCGACCGACCTACAATGAGCAGTTCTTC.

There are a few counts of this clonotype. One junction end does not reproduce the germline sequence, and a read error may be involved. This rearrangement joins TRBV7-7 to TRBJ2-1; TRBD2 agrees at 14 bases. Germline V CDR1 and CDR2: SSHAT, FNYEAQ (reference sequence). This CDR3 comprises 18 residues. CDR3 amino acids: CASSPMGGGLAGVREQFF. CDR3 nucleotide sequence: TGTGCTAGCAGCCCCATGGGGGGGGGACTAGCGGGAGTCCGTGAGCAGTTCTTC.

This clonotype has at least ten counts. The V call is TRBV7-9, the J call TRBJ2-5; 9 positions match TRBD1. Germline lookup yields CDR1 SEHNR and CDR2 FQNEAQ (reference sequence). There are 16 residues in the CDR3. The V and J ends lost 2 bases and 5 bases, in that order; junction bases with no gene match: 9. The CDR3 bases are TGTGCCAGCAGCTTACTAGGGACAGGGACGGCGGAGACCCAGTACTTC. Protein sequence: CASSLLGTGTAETQYF.

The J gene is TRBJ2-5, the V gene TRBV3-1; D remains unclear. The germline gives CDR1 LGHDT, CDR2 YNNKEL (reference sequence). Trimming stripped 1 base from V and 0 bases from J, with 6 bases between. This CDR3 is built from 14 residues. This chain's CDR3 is CASSQASNQETQYF. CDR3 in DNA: TGTGCCAGCAGCCAAGCGTCTAACCAAGAGACCCAGTACTTC.

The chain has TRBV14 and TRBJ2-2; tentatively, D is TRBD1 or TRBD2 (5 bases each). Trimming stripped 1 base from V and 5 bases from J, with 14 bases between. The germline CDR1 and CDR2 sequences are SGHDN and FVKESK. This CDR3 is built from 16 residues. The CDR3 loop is CASSQGGTGWTGELFF. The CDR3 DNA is TGTGCCAGCAGCCAAGGTGGGACGGGCTGGACCGGGGAGCTGTTTTTT. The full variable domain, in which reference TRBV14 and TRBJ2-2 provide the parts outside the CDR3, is EAGVTQFPSHSVIEKGQTVTLRCDPISGHDNLYWYRRVMGKEIKFLLHFVKESKQDESGMPNNRFLAERTGGTYSTLKVQPAELEDSGVYFCASSQGGTGWTGELFFGEGSRLTVL.

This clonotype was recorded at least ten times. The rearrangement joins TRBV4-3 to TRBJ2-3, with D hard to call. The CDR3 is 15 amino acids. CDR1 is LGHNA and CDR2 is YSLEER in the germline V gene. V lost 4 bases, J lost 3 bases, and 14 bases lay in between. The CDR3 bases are TGCGCCAGCAGCCCCAGCCAAATAGGGACAGATACGCAGTATTTT. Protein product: CASSPSQIGTDTQYF.

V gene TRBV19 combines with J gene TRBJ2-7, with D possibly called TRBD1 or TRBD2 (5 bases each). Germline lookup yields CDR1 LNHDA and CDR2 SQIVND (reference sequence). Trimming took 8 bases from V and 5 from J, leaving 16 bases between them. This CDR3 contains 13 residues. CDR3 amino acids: CASGLGALNEQYF. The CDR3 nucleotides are TGTGCCAGTGGCCTCGGGGCCCTCAACGAGCAGTACTTC.

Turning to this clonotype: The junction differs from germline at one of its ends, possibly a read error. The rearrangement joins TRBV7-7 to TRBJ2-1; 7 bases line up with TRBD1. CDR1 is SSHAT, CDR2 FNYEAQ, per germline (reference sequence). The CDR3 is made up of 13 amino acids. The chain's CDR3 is CASSYTTGEEQFF. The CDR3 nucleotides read TGTGCTAGCAGCTACACAACAGGGGAAGAGCAGTTCTTC.

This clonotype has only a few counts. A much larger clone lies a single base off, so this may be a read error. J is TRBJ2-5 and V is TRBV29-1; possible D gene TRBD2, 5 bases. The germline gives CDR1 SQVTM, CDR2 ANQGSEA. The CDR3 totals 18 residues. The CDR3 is CNVDTPRGSANLGETQYF. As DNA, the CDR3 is TGCAACGTTGATACCCCGAGAGGGAGCGCTAACCTTGGAGAGACCCAGTACTTC. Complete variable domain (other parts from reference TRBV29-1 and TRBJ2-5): SAVISQKPSRDICQRGTSLTIQCQVDSQVTMMFWYRQQPGQSLTLIATANQGSEATYESGFVIDKFPISRPNLTFSTLTVSNMSPEDSSIYLCNVDTPRGSANLGETQYFGPGTRLLVL.

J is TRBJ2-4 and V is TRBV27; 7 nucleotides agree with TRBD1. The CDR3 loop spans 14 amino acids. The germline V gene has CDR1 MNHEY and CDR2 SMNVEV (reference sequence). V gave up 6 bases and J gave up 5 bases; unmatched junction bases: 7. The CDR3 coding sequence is TGTGCCAGCAGCCCCGGGACAGTCGAAAACATTCAGTACTTC. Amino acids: CASSPGTVENIQYF.

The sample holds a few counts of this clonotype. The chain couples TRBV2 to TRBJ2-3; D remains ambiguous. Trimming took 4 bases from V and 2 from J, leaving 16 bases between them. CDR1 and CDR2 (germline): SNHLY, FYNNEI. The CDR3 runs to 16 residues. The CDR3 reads CASSAKWALDTDTQYF. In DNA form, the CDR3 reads TGTGCCAGCAGTGCGAAATGGGCCCTCGACACAGATACGCAGTATTTT.

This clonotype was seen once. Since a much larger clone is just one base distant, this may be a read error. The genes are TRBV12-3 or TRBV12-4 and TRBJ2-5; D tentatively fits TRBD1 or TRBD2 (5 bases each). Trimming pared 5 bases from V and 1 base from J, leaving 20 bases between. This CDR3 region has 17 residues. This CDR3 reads CASSQIARGPLQETQYF. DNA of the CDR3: TGTGCCAGCAGTCAAATCGCGAGGGGCCCACTCCAAGAGACCCAGTACTTC.

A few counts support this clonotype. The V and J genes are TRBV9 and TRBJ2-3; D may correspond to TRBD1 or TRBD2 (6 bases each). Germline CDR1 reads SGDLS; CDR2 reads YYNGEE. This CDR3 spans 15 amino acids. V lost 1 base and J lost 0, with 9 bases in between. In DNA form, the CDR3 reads TGTGCCAGCAGCGTATGGGGGGCTAGCACAGATACGCAGTATTTT. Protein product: CASSVWGASTDTQYF.

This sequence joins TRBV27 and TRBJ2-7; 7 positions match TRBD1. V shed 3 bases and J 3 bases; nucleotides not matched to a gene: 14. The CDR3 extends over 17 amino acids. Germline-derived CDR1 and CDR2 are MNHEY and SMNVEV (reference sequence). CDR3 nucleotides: TGTGCCAGCAGTTTCGCCCCCGGGACAGTACAAGTCTACGAGCAGTACTTC. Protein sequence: CASSFAPGTVQVYEQYF.

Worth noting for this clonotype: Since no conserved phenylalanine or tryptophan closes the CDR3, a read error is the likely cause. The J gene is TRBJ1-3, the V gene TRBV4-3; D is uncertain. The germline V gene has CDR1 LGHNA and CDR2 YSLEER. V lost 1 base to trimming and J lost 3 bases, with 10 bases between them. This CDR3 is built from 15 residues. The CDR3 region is CASSQAQSVGNTIYL. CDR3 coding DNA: TGCGCCAGCAGCCAAGCGCAGTCAGTTGGAAACACCATATATCTT.

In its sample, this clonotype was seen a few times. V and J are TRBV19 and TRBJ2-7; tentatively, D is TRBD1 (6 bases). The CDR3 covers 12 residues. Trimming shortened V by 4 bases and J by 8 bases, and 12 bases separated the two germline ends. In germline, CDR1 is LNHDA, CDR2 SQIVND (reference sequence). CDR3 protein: CASSTGTTKQYF. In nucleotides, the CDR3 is TGTGCCAGTAGTACAGGGACAACTAAGCAGTACTTC.

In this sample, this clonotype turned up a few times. CDR3 coding DNA: TGTGCCAGCAGTTTATTAGCGGGAGAACCTAACCAAGAGACCCAGTACTTC. It encodes CASSLLAGEPNQETQYF. This chain joins TRBV27 and TRBJ2-5, with TRBD2 identical over 9 bases. V lost 1 base, J lost 0 bases, and 6 bases stayed unmatched. CDR3 length: 17 amino acids. Germline CDR1 and CDR2: MNHEY and SMNVEV (reference sequence).

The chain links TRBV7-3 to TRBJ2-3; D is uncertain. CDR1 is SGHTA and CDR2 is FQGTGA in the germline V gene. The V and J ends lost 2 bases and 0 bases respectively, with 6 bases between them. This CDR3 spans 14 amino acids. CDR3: CASSLDVSTDTQYF. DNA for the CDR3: TGTGCCAGCAGCTTAGATGTGAGCACAGATACGCAGTATTTT.

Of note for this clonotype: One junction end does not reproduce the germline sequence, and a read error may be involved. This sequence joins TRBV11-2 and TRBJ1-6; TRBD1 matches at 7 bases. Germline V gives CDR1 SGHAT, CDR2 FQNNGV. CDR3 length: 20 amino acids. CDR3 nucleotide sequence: TGTGCCAGCAGCTTAGATCCGGGACAGTTCTATATTGCGGATAATTCGCCCCTCCACTTT. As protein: CASSLDPGQFYIADNSPLHF.

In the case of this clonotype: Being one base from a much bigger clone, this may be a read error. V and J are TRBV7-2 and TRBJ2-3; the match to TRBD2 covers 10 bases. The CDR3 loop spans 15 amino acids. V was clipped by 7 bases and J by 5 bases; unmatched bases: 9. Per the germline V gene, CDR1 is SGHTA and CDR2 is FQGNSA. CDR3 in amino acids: CASNPLAGVGDTQYF. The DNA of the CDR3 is TGTGCCAGCAACCCGCTAGCGGGAGTTGGAGATACGCAGTATTTT.